A single sample gave rise to the 21 T cell receptor beta chains below, sequenced in a study of PD-1 blockade in classical Hodgkin lymphoma. Assay used: immunoSEQ multiplex PCR; TCRdb lists only in-frame clones, some missing. The sample comprises tens of thousands of clones, roughly 87% of which are singletons, and 6.5% to 9% rests with the top ten. Time point noted: cycle 4 day 1 (C4D1), after more than five weeks of nivolumab. Each patient experienced a relapse that followed autologous stem cell transplantation, and brentuximab vedotin exposure varied. Sequenced here: peripheral blood mononuclear cells (PBMCs), sampled before the fourth cycle of nivolumab. Receptors originate from a human donor with classical Hodgkin lymphoma.

The chain is built from TRBV6-5 and TRBJ1-1; TRBD1 is a possible D gene (6 bases). Germline V gives CDR1 MNHEY, CDR2 SVGAGI. V dropped 0 bases and J dropped 4 bases, with 12 bases sitting between them. There are 15 residues in the CDR3. The CDR3 protein is CASSYSIRGGTEAFF. CDR3 DNA: TGTGCCAGCAGTTACTCGATAAGGGGGGGCACTGAAGCTTTCTTT.

The rearrangement uses TRBV28 and TRBJ2-6; D might be TRBD1 or TRBD2, each matching 5 bases. Germline lookup yields CDR1 MDHEN and CDR2 SYDVKM. The CDR3 runs 18 residues. V was shortened by 1 base and J by 5 bases, with 18 bases between the two germline ends. CDR3: CASSLLRDPRSRANVLTF. The CDR3 DNA reads TGTGCCAGCAGTTTATTGAGGGACCCCCGTTCTCGGGCCAACGTCCTGACTTTC.

As regards this clone: Its ends do not fully match the called genes, so a read error is possible. The J gene is TRBJ1-1, the V gene TRBV30; 8 positions agree with TRBD1. Germline V gene lookup returns CDR1 GTSNPN and CDR2 SVGIG (reference sequence). CDR3 length: 17 amino acids. This CDR3 reads CAWSAHRDRSYYVEVFF. The CDR3 DNA follows: TGTGCCTGGAGTGCTCACCGGGACAGGTCGTATTATGTTGAAGTTTTCTTT.

The chain couples TRBV5-4 to TRBJ1-1; D is possibly TRBD1 (6 bases). V shed 3 bases and J shed 0 bases, with 21 bases lying between them. Per germline, CDR1 SGHNT and CDR2 YYREEE (reference sequence). The CDR3 has 18 residues. CDR3 coding DNA: TGTGCCAGCAGCTCCCCGGACAGCCTCTTTGAGATGAACACTGAAGCTTTCTTT. This encodes CASSSPDSLFEMNTEAFF.

The CDR3 sequence is CASSLDWGNTEAFF. CDR3 DNA: TGCGCCAGCAGCTTGGACTGGGGGAACACTGAAGCTTTCTTT. V gene TRBV5-1 combines with J gene TRBJ1-1; D unresolved. CDR3 length: 14 amino acids. Germline V lookup: CDR1 SGHRS, CDR2 YFSETQ. V lost 0 bases to trimming and J lost 1 base, with 7 bases between them.

This chain uses TRBV7-9 with TRBJ1-6; no reliable D call. Germline V CDR1 and CDR2: SEHNR, FQNEAQ (reference sequence). The CDR3 is made up of 14 amino acids. Trimming cost V 1 base and J 10 bases, with 11 bases left between them. The CDR3 is CASSLDSFGSPLHF. The CDR3 DNA follows: TGTGCCAGCAGCTTAGATTCATTCGGATCACCCCTCCACTTT.

V gene TRBV7-3 combines with J gene TRBJ1-6; D is unclear. Germline lookup yields CDR1 SGHTA and CDR2 FQGTGA. This CDR3 is 18 amino acids long. V lost 1 base and J 5 bases, leaving 18 bases between the germline ends. The CDR3 coding sequence is TGTGCCAGCAGCTTAAAATGGTTCGGGGTGGTCAATAATTCACCCCTCCACTTT. This gives the protein CASSLKWFGVVNNSPLHF.

The chain recombines TRBV10-2 with TRBJ2-7; no clear D. With 7 bases removed from V and 3 bases from J, the gap between germline ends came to 13 bases. There are 13 residues in the CDR3. Germline V gene lookup returns CDR1 WSHSY and CDR2 SAAADI. For the CDR3, the DNA is TGCGCCAGCAAGGAGTTGCCGGACTACGAGCAGTACTTC. It translates to CASKELPDYEQYF.

The genes are TRBV5-1 and TRBJ2-2; TRBD1 agrees at 7 bases. V lost 3 bases, J lost 3 bases, and 14 bases stayed unmatched. From germline, CDR1 is SGHRS and CDR2 YFSETQ. This CDR3 spans 18 amino acids. The CDR3 sequence: CASSSTLGQAWHTGELFF. The CDR3 nucleotides are TGCGCCAGCAGCTCGACTTTAGGACAGGCTTGGCACACCGGGGAGCTGTTTTTT. The full variable domain, completed using reference TRBV5-1 and TRBJ2-2, is KAGVTQTPRYLIKTRGQQVTLSCSPISGHRSVSWYQQTPGQGLQFLFEYFSETQRNKGNFPGRFSGRQFSNSRSEMNVSTLELGDSALYLCASSSTLGQAWHTGELFFGEGSRLTVL.

The rearrangement joins TRBV5-1 to TRBJ2-5, with 8 bases lining up with TRBD2. CDR1 SGHRS and CDR2 YFSETQ come from the germline V gene. V shed 5 bases, J shed 5 bases, and the junction held 11 bases outside the gene matches. CDR3 length: 15 amino acids. DNA of the CDR3: TGCGCCAGCAGTCTCTCCGGGGGGGCCCGGGAGACCCAGTACTTC. Translating gives CASSLSGGARETQYF.

This chain links TRBV27 with TRBJ1-5; the D gene is possibly TRBD1 (5 bases). The CDR3 sequence is 17 residues long. V lost 5 bases and J 6 bases, leaving 23 bases between the germline ends. Germline V gene sequence: CDR1 MNHEY, CDR2 SMNVEV (reference sequence). DNA for the CDR3: TGTGCCAGCAGTCCACACCCGGCCAGGGATTTTAGTCAGCCCCAGCATTTT. Its translation: CASSPHPARDFSQPQHF.

This clone was detected only a few times. The same CDR3 is also encoded by other DNA sequences in this sample. V is TRBV5-1 and J is TRBJ2-1, with D unclear. Germline assignment: CDR1 SGHRS and CDR2 YFSETQ. This CDR3 contains 12 residues. Trimming left V 2 bases short and J 3 bases short, with 3 bases between. CDR3 sequence (DNA): TGCGCCAGCAGCTTAAACTACAATGAGCAGTTCTTC. As protein: CASSLNYNEQFF.

V is TRBV4-1 and J is TRBJ2-7; 7 nucleotides match TRBD2. In germline, CDR1 is MGHRA, CDR2 YSYEKL. The CDR3 sequence is 15 residues long. Unmatched junction bases numbered 4, after V lost 2 bases and J lost 0 bases. CDR3 nucleotide sequence: TGCGCCAGCAGCCAACTAGCGGCCAACTCCTACGAGCAGTACTTC. Translating gives CASSQLAANSYEQYF.

The chain carries TRBV19 and TRBJ2-1, with D tentatively TRBD1 (5 bases). CDR1 and CDR2 (germline): LNHDA, SQIVND (reference sequence). CDR3 size: 14 residues. Trimming took 2 bases from V and 4 from J, leaving 9 bases between them. For the CDR3, the DNA is TGTGCCAGTAGTATAAGACAGCTTTACAATGAGCAGTTCTTC. Translating it yields CASSIRQLYNEQFF.

The CDR3 bases are TGTGCCAGCAGGAGGGCAGGGGCCACCTACGAGCAGTACTTC. Translation: CASRRAGATYEQYF. The V call is TRBV27, the J call TRBJ2-7, with D perhaps matching TRBD1 (6 bases). V dropped 6 bases and J dropped 2 bases, with 14 bases sitting between them. Looked up from germline, CDR1 is MNHEY and CDR2 is SMNVEV (reference sequence). The CDR3 contains 14 residues.

Remarks on this clone: One end of the junction does not line up with germline, which may come from a read error. Distinct nucleotide sequences in the sample also encode this CDR3. The chain couples TRBV29-1 to TRBJ1-3, with a weak D call TRBD1 (6 bases). Germline CDR1 is SQVTM and CDR2 is ANQGSEA. This CDR3 has 14 amino acids. The CDR3 spells CSVGIQGTGNTIYF. The CDR3 DNA reads TGTAGCGTCGGGATACAGGGAACTGGAAACACTATATATTTT.

The V gene is TRBV5-1, the J gene TRBJ2-1; TRBD2 agrees at 11 bases. Per germline, CDR1 SGHRS and CDR2 YFSETQ. The V segment lost 0 bases and the J segment 10 bases; nucleotides outside the gene matches: 3. The CDR3 is made up of 14 amino acids. Here the CDR3 DNA reads TGCGCCAGCAGCTTGGGACTAGCGGGGAGGGAGCAGTTCTTC. As protein: CASSLGLAGREQFF.

This chain joins TRBV5-1 and TRBJ2-7; 7 nucleotides match TRBD1. Germline V gene data show CDR1 as SGHRS and CDR2 as YFSETQ. The V gene end was trimmed by 2 bases and the J gene end by 0 bases; junction bases not matched to a gene: 8. The CDR3 is made up of 16 amino acids. CDR3 region: CASSLSSRGSSYEQYF. The CDR3 coding sequence is TGCGCCAGCAGCTTATCCTCCAGGGGGAGCTCCTACGAGCAGTACTTC.

This clone has only one observation. The genes are TRBV7-9 and TRBJ2-3, with D unclear. CDR1 is SEHNR and CDR2 is FQNEAQ in the germline V gene (reference sequence). Trimming took 1 base from V and 3 from J, leaving 8 bases between them. The CDR3 has 14 residues. CDR3 DNA sequence: TGTGCCAGCAGCTTAGTAGGTGGGACAGATACGCAGTATTTT. Protein product: CASSLVGGTDTQYF.

This chain connects TRBV5-1 to TRBJ1-3; no clear D gene. The CDR3 is made up of 14 amino acids. The V and J ends lost 4 bases and 4 bases respectively, with 12 bases between them. The germline V gene has CDR1 SGHRS and CDR2 YFSETQ. CDR3 DNA: TGCGCCAGCAGCGCAGGCAAGGAAGGAAACACCATATATTTT. It encodes CASSAGKEGNTIYF.

The chain combines TRBV30 with TRBJ2-1, with 10 positions matching TRBD1. The V and J ends lost 2 bases and 9 bases, in that order; junction bases with no gene match: 7. Germline values: CDR1 GTSNPN, CDR2 SVGIG (reference sequence). The CDR3 totals 14 residues. CDR3 region: CAWSPGTGALEQFF. The CDR3 nucleotides read TGTGCCTGGAGTCCCGGGACAGGGGCGCTTGAGCAGTTCTTC.